This TCR beta chain was recorded in a study of blood T cell repertoires in COVID-19. Study background: The origin of the acute and convalescent COVID-19 samples was the United States, Italy and Spain.

Participants had their cohort set by participant-reported clinical history. Two consecutive negative NP/OP PCR tests, clearance, or resolved symptoms defined Cohort 3 recovery. Original data processing: Reference gene primer amplification yielded estimated nucleated cell counts. Data came from immunoSEQ multiplex PCR; TCRdb stores just in-frame clones and leaves some out. That table supplies the V and J calls and clone size; D and trimming were determined from the DNA. This table holds more than 300,000 clones, about 90% found once. CDR1 is WNHNN, CDR2 SYGVQD, per germline (reference sequence). CDR3 length equals 14 residues. V was clipped by 2 bases and J by 4 bases, with 10 bases between them.

Input material: PBMCs or T cells enriched from blood (not recorded which). The chain is built from TRBV10-1 and TRBJ2-3, with D perhaps matching TRBD2 (5 bases). The clonotype comes from a woman in her 30s who had recovered from COVID-19. CDR3 in DNA: TGCGCCAGCAGTGAGAACGAGGGTCCAGATACGCAGTATTTT. This translates into CASSENEGPDTQYF.